The 21 T cell receptor beta chains listed next were all sequenced from one sample in a study of blood T cell repertoires in COVID-19. Assay used: immunoSEQ multiplex PCR; TCRdb lists only in-frame clones, some missing. The sample consists of approximately 72,000 clones, 88% of them appearing once. Sequencing input: peripheral blood. These TCRs come from a man aged 45-60 years with acute or convalescent COVID-19.

The chain combines TRBV5-1 with TRBJ2-7, with a possible D match to TRBD1 (6 bases). Between the trimmed V and J ends, which lost 6 bases and 5 bases, there was a span of 15 bases. The CDR3 is 13 residues long. From germline, CDR1 is SGHRS and CDR2 YFSETQ. CDR3 amino acids: CASTLWGQDEQYF. In DNA form, the CDR3 reads TGCGCCAGCACACTATGGGGACAAGACGAGCAGTACTTC.

The chain links TRBV9 to TRBJ2-3; 10 bases agree with TRBD1. This CDR3 region has 15 residues. Germline V lookup: CDR1 SGDLS, CDR2 YYNGEE. V gave up 3 bases and J gave up 4 bases; unmatched junction bases: 5. The CDR3 coding sequence is TGTGCCAGCAGCGATGGACAGGGGGGGGCAGATACGCAGTATTTT. It is translated as CASSDGQGGADTQYF.

The chain combines TRBV24-1 with TRBJ1-2; D not certain. The CDR3 covers 14 residues. Trimming cost V 0 bases and J 9 bases, with 13 bases left between them. CDR1 is KGHDR, CDR2 SFDVKD, per germline. Here the CDR3 reads CATSDLYSLVSYTF. In DNA, the CDR3 is TGTGCCACCAGTGATTTGTATAGTCTGGTGAGCTACACCTTC.

The chain joins TRBV7-2 to TRBJ1-3; maybe TRBD1 (6 bases). Looked up from germline, CDR1 is SGHTA and CDR2 is FQGNSA. The CDR3 covers 16 residues. Trimming took off 5 bases at V and 4 bases at J, with 18 bases between the two ends. In DNA, the CDR3 is TGTGCCAGCAGCGCCCTACCGGGACAACCCGGAAACACCATATATTTT. Amino acid sequence: CASSALPGQPGNTIYF.

V usage is TRBV30 and J usage is TRBJ1-3; the D is unclear. Between the trimmed V and J ends, which lost 3 bases and 4 bases, there was a span of 13 bases. The germline V gene encodes CDR1 GTSNPN and CDR2 SVGIG (reference sequence). The CDR3 length is 14 residues. In DNA, the CDR3 is TGTGCCTGGAGGCGATCGGAGATAGGAAACACCATATATTTT. It specifies CAWRRSEIGNTIYF.

The rearrangement joins TRBV2 to TRBJ1-6; 7 nucleotides match TRBD1. The CDR3 runs to 14 residues. CDR1 is SNHLY and CDR2 is FYNNEI in the germline V gene. Trimming took 2 bases from V and 8 from J; bases not matched to a gene: 3. The CDR3 sequence: CASSESGGYSPLHF. CDR3 sequence (DNA): TGTGCCAGCAGTGAATCAGGGGGGTATTCACCCCTCCACTTT.

This clone appeared a single time. The rearrangement links TRBV12-3 or TRBV12-4 to TRBJ1-2; D might be TRBD1 (6 bases). This CDR3 has 12 residues. With 2 bases removed from V and 8 bases from J, the gap between germline ends came to 9 bases. The CDR3 here is CASSLTGTGYTF. The CDR3 nucleotides read TGTGCCAGCAGTTTAACAGGGACAGGCTACACCTTC.

V and J are TRBV10-3 and TRBJ1-4; 8 positions match TRBD1. V gave up 6 bases and J gave up 0 bases; unmatched junction bases: 12. This CDR3 is 18 amino acids long. Germline-derived CDR1 and CDR2 are ENHRY and SYGVKD. The CDR3 loop reads CAISLGQGGSATNEKLFF. DNA for the CDR3: TGTGCCATCAGCCTAGGACAGGGCGGGTCTGCAACTAATGAAAAACTGTTTTTT.

The chain joins TRBV5-1 to TRBJ1-3; D is uncertain. Germline loops: CDR1 SGHRS, CDR2 YFSETQ. The CDR3 spans 15 residues. Trimming pared 2 bases from V and 4 bases from J, leaving 13 bases between. The CDR3 DNA reads as TGCGCCAGCAGCTTAGGCAGCGCCATAGGAAACACCATATATTTT. It encodes CASSLGSAIGNTIYF.

The table lists this clone with a count of one. The chain combines TRBV27 with TRBJ2-7, with D maybe TRBD1 (5 bases). There are 13 residues in the CDR3. The V end lost 5 bases, the J end lost 0 bases, and 8 bases lay between the germline ends. The germline V gene encodes CDR1 MNHEY and CDR2 SMNVEV (reference sequence). CDR3 sequence reads: CASSPTASYEQYF. The CDR3 region has the DNA TGTGCCAGCAGTCCGACAGCCTCCTACGAGCAGTACTTC.

This clone appeared a single time. The J gene is TRBJ2-2, the V gene TRBV4-1, with D unclear. CDR1 is MGHRA and CDR2 is YSYEKL in the germline V gene. The CDR3 totals 14 residues. The ends were cut back, 1 base at V and 3 bases at J, with 6 bases in the middle. This chain's CDR3 is CASSQARYTGELFF. As DNA, the CDR3 is TGCGCCAGCAGCCAAGCCCGTTACACCGGGGAGCTGTTTTTT.

The V gene is TRBV6-1, the J gene TRBJ1-5, with 9 bases lining up with TRBD1. CDR1 is MNHNS, CDR2 SASEGT, per germline. The CDR3 covers 17 residues. J was trimmed by 1 base and V by 4 bases; bases with no gene match: 8. CDR3 in DNA: TGTGCCAGCAGTGCGGGGACAGGGTATCGCAGCAATCAGCCCCAGCATTTT. Translated, it gives CASSAGTGYRSNQPQHF.

The CDR3 loop is CASSFRGPTGELFF. The CDR3 DNA reads TGTGCCAGCAGCTTCAGGGGGCCAACCGGGGAGCTGTTTTTT. V and J are TRBV7-8 and TRBJ2-2; 8 positions agree with TRBD1. This CDR3 region has 14 residues. The trim removed 3 bases at V and 5 bases at J, leaving 2 bases unmatched. Germline-derived CDR1 and CDR2 are SGHVS and FQNEAQ.

CDR3 residues: CASSYSVLAGQSRETQYF. The CDR3 DNA follows: TGTGCCAGCAGTTACTCAGTTCTAGCGGGGCAGAGTCGGGAGACCCAGTACTTC. The chain recombines TRBV6-2 or TRBV6-3 with TRBJ2-5; 9 nucleotides line up with TRBD2. Trimming cost V 0 bases and J 5 bases; bases outside gene matches: 13. Germline loops: CDR1 MNHEY, CDR2 SVGEGT. The CDR3 is 18 residues long.

The rearrangement links TRBV5-1 to TRBJ2-7; 9 bases fit TRBD2. CDR3 length equals 15 residues. The V gene's germline CDR1 is SGHRS and CDR2 YFSETQ. With 5 bases clipped from V and 3 bases from J, the junction kept 9 bases outside the gene matches. The CDR3 bases are TGCGCCAGCAGGGCTAGCGGGGAGGCTTACTACGAGCAGTACTTC. This translates into CASRASGEAYYEQYF.

The chain couples TRBV19 to TRBJ2-2, with 7 bases aligning to TRBD1. Germline V CDR1 and CDR2: LNHDA, SQIVND (reference sequence). With V trimmed by 4 bases and J by 4 bases, 9 bases remained unmatched. This CDR3 comprises 16 residues. CDR3 DNA: TGTGCCAGTAGTAGGCTGGGGACAGAAATCACCGGGGAGCTGTTTTTT. As protein: CASSRLGTEITGELFF.

The rearrangement joins TRBV11-2 to TRBJ2-7; D is possibly TRBD2 (7 bases). V gave up 5 bases and J gave up 2 bases, with 16 bases separating them. The length of the CDR3 is 15 residues. CDR1 is SGHAT, CDR2 FQNNGV, per germline. CDR3 coding DNA: TGTGCCAGCAGCCAACTAGCGAGGGGGGCCTACGAGCAGTACTTC. It encodes CASSQLARGAYEQYF. Supplemented by reference TRBV11-2 and TRBJ2-7, the full variable domain reads EAGVAQSPRYKIIEKRQSVAFWCNPISGHATLYWYQQILGQGPKLLIQFQNNGVVDDSQLPKDRFSAERLKGVDSTLKIQPAKLEDSAVYLCASSQLARGAYEQYFGPGTRLTVT.

This clone was detected only a few times. The chain joins TRBV5-1 to TRBJ1-1; D is possibly TRBD1 (6 bases). The germline CDR1 and CDR2 sequences are SGHRS and YFSETQ. This CDR3 region has 15 residues. V was clipped by 3 bases and J by 1 base, with 13 bases between them. CDR3 coding DNA: TGCGCCAGCAGCTGGAGGGGGAGGGAGAACACTGAAGCTTTCTTT. This translates into CASSWRGRENTEAFF.

This CDR3 reads CASRPDGRGIYEQYF. CDR3 nucleotides: TGTGCCAGCAGGCCTGACGGCAGGGGAATTTACGAGCAGTACTTC. This chain joins TRBV6-5 and TRBJ2-7; maybe TRBD1 (6 bases). Trimming removed 6 bases from V and 4 bases from J, with 19 bases in between. CDR3 size: 15 residues. Germline CDR1 is MNHEY and CDR2 is SVGAGI.

The chain joins TRBV6-1 to TRBJ1-5; D might be TRBD1 (6 bases). The V gene lost 2 bases and the J gene lost 6 bases, with 8 bases spanning the gap. In germline, CDR1 is MNHNS, CDR2 SASEGT. There are 13 residues in the CDR3. CDR3 DNA: TGTGCCAGCAGTGAAACACAGGGTCAGCCCCAGCATTTT. Amino acids: CASSETQGQPQHF.

The gene calls are TRBV7-2 and TRBJ2-1; TRBD1 aligns across 9 bases. The V segment lost 3 bases and the J segment 8 bases; nucleotides outside the gene matches: 5. CDR3 length: 14 residues. Germline V lookup: CDR1 SGHTA, CDR2 FQGNSA. The CDR3 spells CASSFDRGEDEQFF. CDR3 DNA: TGTGCCAGCAGCTTCGACAGGGGGGAGGATGAGCAGTTCTTC.